This is a list of T cell receptor beta chains from one sample in a study of OX40 agonist ivuxolimab in advanced cancers. Data came from immunoSEQ multiplex PCR; TCRdb stores just in-frame clones and leaves some out. The repertoire includes approximately 73,000 clones, roughly 88% of them detected once, and roughly 3% sits in the top ten. The sample was CD4+ or CD8+ T cells sorted from blood, taken in a trial of the OX40 agonist ivuxolimab. Receptors were obtained from an adult with an advanced solid tumor such as melanoma, head and neck, liver or kidney cancer. The CDR3 runs from the conserved cysteine through the conserved F or W. The D gene is left open where the match is weak. Some rows mark clone size as missing; the rest say once, few, many or name a class of expanded clone.

v_call	d_call	clone_size	j_call	cdr3_nt	cdr3_aa
TRBV30	-	-	TRBJ2-7	TGTGCCTGGAGCATCGGGGGCGCGGGGGAGCAGTACTTC	CAWSIGGAGEQYF
TRBV2	-	-	TRBJ2-1	TGTGCCAGCGCAGGACAGCCTGGCTACAATGAGCAGTTCTTC	CASAGQPGYNEQFF
TRBV5-1	-	-	TRBJ1-4	TGCGCCAGCAGCCGCGGGGGAAATGAAAAACTGTTTTTT	CASSRGGNEKLFF
TRBV28	-	-	TRBJ1-1	TGTGCCAGCAGTTTGGCAGGTCGTGAACGCACTGAAGCTTTCTTT	CASSLAGRERTEAFF
TRBV4-2	TRBD1	-	TRBJ2-2	TGTGCCAGCAGCCGATTCCGACAGGGGATAACGAACACCGGGGAGCTGTTTTTT	CASSRFRQGITNTGELFF
TRBV6-6	TRBD1	-	TRBJ1-1	TGTGCCAGCAGTTACTCGCCAGGGGGGACTGAAGCTTTCTTT	CASSYSPGGTEAFF
TRBV28	TRBD1	-	TRBJ1-4	TGTGCCAGCAGTGGGAGGGACAGCACTAATGAAAAACTGTTTTTT	CASSGRDSTNEKLFF
TRBV5-1	-	once	TRBJ2-5	TGCGCCAGCAGCTTGCCCCCCACTAGCTCAGAGACCCAGTACTTC	CASSLPPTSSETQYF
TRBV5-6	-	-	TRBJ2-6	TGTGCCAGCAGCTTGATTGCCGACTCTGGGGCCAACGTCCTGACTTTC	CASSLIADSGANVLTF
TRBV28	-	-	TRBJ1-6	TGCCTAAGTGGTGCCCCTAATTCACCCCTCCACTTT	CLSGAPNSPLHF
TRBV7-2	TRBD1	once	TRBJ2-7	TGTGCCAGCAGCTTACACAGCCCCCGCCTGGGACAGGGGCTTGCCGAGCAGTACTTC	CASSLHSPRLGQGLAEQYF
TRBV29-1	-	-	TRBJ2-5	TGCAGCGTTCCCAAGGGGGGCCGGGAGACCCAGTACTTC	CSVPKGGRETQYF
TRBV28	-	-	TRBJ2-4	TGTGCCAGCAGTGGACGGGGCTGGGCCCGGGGTGGGGACATTCAGTACTTC	CASSGRGWARGGDIQYF
TRBV4-2	TRBD2	-	TRBJ2-5	TGTGCCAGCGCCGCGGGGGGTCTCGTTGAAGAGACCCAGTACTTC	CASAAGGLVEETQYF